The sequence of this T cell receptor (beta chain) was determined in a study of cytomegalovirus exposure and HLA in healthy donors. Study findings and constraints: Indistinguishability led to the exclusion of some V segments, TRBV6-2 and TRBV6-3 included.

Per the germline V gene, CDR1 is SEHNR and CDR2 is FQNEAQ (reference sequence). The CDR3 extends over 14 amino acids. The V gene lost 6 bases and the J gene lost 0 bases, with 12 bases spanning the gap. Concerning this clone: Antigen: not known.

With 60 Vbeta and 13 Jbeta primers, the PCR was carried out. The table came from immunoSEQ multiplex PCR; TCRdb's copy has only in-frame clones and leaves some out. The table shows roughly 100,000 clones, with just under 75% occurring only once. Sequenced: PBMCs. This rearrangement joins TRBV7-9 to TRBJ2-7; D may be TRBD1 (6 bases). The origin of this receptor is a man between 50 and 59 years old in good health and CMV-seropositive. The CDR3 DNA sequence: TGTGCCAGCAGTCTCCGGGACACCTCCTACGAGCAGTACTTC. This gives the protein CASSLRDTSYEQYF. Using reference TRBV7-9 and TRBJ2-7 for the parts outside the CDR3, the full variable domain is DTGVSQNPRHKITKRGQNVTFRCDPISEHNRLYWYRQTLGQGPEFLTYFQNEAQLEKSRLLSDRFSAERPKGSFSTLEIQRTEQGDSAMYLCASSLRDTSYEQYFGPGTRLTVT.